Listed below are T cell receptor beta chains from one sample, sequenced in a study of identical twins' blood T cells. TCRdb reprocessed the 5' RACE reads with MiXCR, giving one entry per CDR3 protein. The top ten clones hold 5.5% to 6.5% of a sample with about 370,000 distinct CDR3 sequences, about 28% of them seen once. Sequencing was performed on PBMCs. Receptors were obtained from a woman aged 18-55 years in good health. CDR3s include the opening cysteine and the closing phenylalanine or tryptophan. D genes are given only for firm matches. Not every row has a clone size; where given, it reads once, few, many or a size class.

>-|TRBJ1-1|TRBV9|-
CASSVGPGLGNTEAFF
TGTGCCAGCAGCGTAGGCCCAGGTCTGGGGAACACTGAAGCTTTCTTT
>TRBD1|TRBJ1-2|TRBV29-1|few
CSVDAPPDRDQTNYGYTF
TGCAGCGTTGATGCCCCCCCGGACAGGGACCAAACTAACTATGGCTACACCTTC
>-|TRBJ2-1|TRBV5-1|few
CASSLSGGRNEQFF
TGCGCCAGCAGCTTGAGCGGAGGAAGGAATGAGCAGTTCTTC
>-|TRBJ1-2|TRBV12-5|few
CASGLPEQDFHRYGYTF
TGTGCTAGTGGTTTGCCCGAACAGGACTTCCATCGCTATGGCTACACCTTC
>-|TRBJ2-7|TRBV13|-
CASSFRGRNEQYF
TGTGCCAGCAGCTTCCGGGGCAGAAACGAGCAGTACTTC
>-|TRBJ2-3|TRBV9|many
CASSVAGAGAVTDTQYF
TGTGCCAGCAGCGTAGCCGGTGCGGGGGCGGTCACAGATACGCAGTATTTT
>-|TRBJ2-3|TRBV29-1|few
CSVVTSSADTQYF
TGCAGCGTTGTCACGTCTAGCGCAGATACGCAGTATTTT
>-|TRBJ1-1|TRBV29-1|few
CSVEDPISAESFF
TGCAGCGTTGAAGACCCTATATCGGCTGAATCTTTCTTT
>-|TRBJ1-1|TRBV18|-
CASSPPARVNTEAFF
TGTGCCAGCTCACCACCGGCACGGGTGAACACTGAAGCTTTCTTT
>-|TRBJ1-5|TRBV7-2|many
CASSSSGNQPQHF
TGTGCCAGCAGCTCCTCAGGAAATCAGCCCCAGCATTTT
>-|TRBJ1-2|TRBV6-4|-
CASGPRVRSYDYTF
TGTGCCAGCGGCCCCCGGGTGAGATCCTATGACTACACCTTC
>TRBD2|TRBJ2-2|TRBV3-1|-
CASSQDGPAGGSGELFF
TGTGCCAGCAGCCAAGACGGTCCAGCGGGGGGTAGCGGGGAGCTGTTTTTT
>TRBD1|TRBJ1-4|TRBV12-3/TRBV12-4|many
CASSLSRQGREKLFF
TGTGCCAGCAGTTTATCCCGACAGGGGCGAGAAAAACTGTTTTTT
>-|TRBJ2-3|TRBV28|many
CASLGLSQATDTQYF
TGTGCCAGCTTAGGGCTTAGCCAAGCCACAGATACGCAGTATTTT
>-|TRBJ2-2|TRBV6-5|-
CASSYSGEANTGELFF
TGTGCCAGCAGTTACTCGGGGGAAGCGAACACCGGGGAGCTGTTTTTT
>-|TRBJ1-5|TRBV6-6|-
CASSNRPSNQPQHF
TGTGCCAGCAGCAACAGACCAAGCAATCAGCCCCAGCATTTT
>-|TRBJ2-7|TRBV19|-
CASSIDAGDYEQYF
TGTGCCAGTAGTATAGATGCAGGGGACTACGAGCAGTACTTC
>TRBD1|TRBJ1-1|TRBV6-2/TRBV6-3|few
CASSYTRGQAEAFF
TGTGCCAGCAGTTATACGAGGGGGCAGGCTGAAGCTTTCTTT
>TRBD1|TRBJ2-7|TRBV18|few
CASSPPKGATYEQYF
TGTGCCAGCTCACCTCCCAAGGGGGCCACATACGAGCAGTACTTC
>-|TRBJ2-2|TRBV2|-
CASKEGRLEGELFF
TGTGCCAGCAAAGAAGGCAGGCTGGAGGGGGAGCTGTTTTTT
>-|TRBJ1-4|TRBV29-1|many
CSVDGSNEKLFF
TGCAGCGTGGACGGATCTAATGAAAAACTGTTTTTT
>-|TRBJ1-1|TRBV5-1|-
CASSSQGAPNTEAFF
TGCGCCAGCAGCTCCCAAGGGGCTCCGAACACTGAAGCTTTCTTT
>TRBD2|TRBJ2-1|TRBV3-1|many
CASSQDRLAGNEQFF
TGTGCCAGCAGCCAAGATCGACTAGCGGGAAATGAGCAGTTCTTC
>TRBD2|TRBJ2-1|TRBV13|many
CASSTSGTSGAHNEQLF
TGTGCCAGCAGTACCTCCGGGACTAGCGGGGCCCATAATGAGCAGCTCTTC
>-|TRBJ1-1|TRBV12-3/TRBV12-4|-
CASSSGPSTEAFF
TGTGCCAGCAGTTCCGGGCCGTCCACTGAAGCTTTCTTT
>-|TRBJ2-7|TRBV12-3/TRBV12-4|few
CASSLRVPSLGYEQYF
TGTGCCAGCAGTTTAAGGGTCCCTTCTTTAGGCTACGAGCAGTACTTC
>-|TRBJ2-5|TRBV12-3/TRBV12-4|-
CASSFLGAETQYF
TGTGCCAGCAGTTTTTTGGGGGCAGAGACCCAGTACTTC
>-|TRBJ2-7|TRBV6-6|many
CASSSFQDEQYF
TGTGCCAGCAGTTCATTTCAGGACGAGCAGTACTTC
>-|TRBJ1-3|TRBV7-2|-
CASSPRWGADTIYF
TGTGCCAGCAGCCCGAGGTGGGGGGCTGACACCATATATTTT
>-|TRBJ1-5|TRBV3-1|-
CASSHTGGGPQHF
TGTGCCAGCAGCCACACTGGGGGAGGGCCCCAGCATTTT
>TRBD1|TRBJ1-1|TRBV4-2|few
CASSQVWGERGGRLEAFF
TGTGCCAGCAGCCAAGTTTGGGGGGAGAGAGGGGGCAGACTTGAAGCTTTCTTT
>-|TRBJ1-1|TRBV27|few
CASSLPGANTEAFF
TGTGCCAGCAGTCTCCCAGGGGCGAACACTGAAGCTTTCTTT
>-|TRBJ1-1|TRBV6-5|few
CASSYSRLGPEAFF
TGTGCCAGCAGTTACTCGAGGTTAGGTCCTGAAGCTTTCTTT
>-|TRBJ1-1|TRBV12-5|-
CASGPGGSGVDTEAFF
TGTGCTAGTGGCCCCGGCGGCAGTGGAGTGGACACTGAAGCTTTCTTT
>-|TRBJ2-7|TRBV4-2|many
CASSPSRDNLHEQYF
TGTGCCAGCAGCCCAAGTAGGGACAATCTTCACGAGCAGTACTTC
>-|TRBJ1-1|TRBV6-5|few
CASALGGLWATEAFF
TGTGCCAGTGCTCTAGGCGGACTCTGGGCCACTGAAGCTTTCTTT
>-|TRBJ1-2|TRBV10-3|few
CAISELTANYGYTF
TGTGCCATCAGTGAATTGACAGCCAACTATGGCTACACCTTC
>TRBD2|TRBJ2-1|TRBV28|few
CASSLTSGRGNEQFF
TGTGCCAGCAGTTTGACTAGCGGGAGGGGCAATGAGCAGTTCTTC
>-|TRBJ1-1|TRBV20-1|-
CSASLFANSEAFF
TGCAGTGCTAGTTTATTCGCCAATAGTGAAGCTTTCTTT
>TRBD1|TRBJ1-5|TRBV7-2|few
CASSFNLRGLNQPQHF
TGTGCCAGCAGCTTCAACCTCAGGGGGCTGAACCAGCCCCAGCATTTT
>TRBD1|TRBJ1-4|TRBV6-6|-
CASRTGPDEKLFF
TGTGCCAGTCGGACAGGGCCTGATGAAAAACTGTTTTTT
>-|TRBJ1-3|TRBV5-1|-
CASSLDRMSSGNTMYF
TGCGCCAGCAGCTTGGACAGAATGAGCTCTGGAAACACCATGTATTTT
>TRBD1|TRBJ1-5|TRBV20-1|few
CSARQGARGNQPQHF
TGCAGTGCTAGACAGGGGGCTCGGGGCAATCAGCCCCAGCATTTT
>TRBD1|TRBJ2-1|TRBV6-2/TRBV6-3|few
CASRTRQGATDEQFF
TGTGCCAGCAGGACCAGACAGGGGGCAACGGATGAGCAGTTCTTC
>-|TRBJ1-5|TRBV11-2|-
CASSLGARGVNQPQHF
TGTGCCAGCAGCTTAGGTGCCAGGGGAGTTAATCAGCCCCAGCATTTT
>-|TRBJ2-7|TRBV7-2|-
CASSLQAGQPSYEQYF
TGTGCCAGCAGCTTACAAGCGGGCCAACCCTCCTACGAGCAGTACTTC
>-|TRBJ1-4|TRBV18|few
CASSQTRDGENEKLFF
TGTGCCAGCTCTCAAACTCGGGACGGAGAAAATGAAAAACTGTTTTTT
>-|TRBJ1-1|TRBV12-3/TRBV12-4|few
CASSFPGVEGEAFF
TGTGCCAGCAGCTTCCCCGGGGTGGAAGGTGAAGCTTTCTTT
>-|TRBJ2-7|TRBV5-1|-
CASSFSVGATLEQYF
TGCGCCAGCAGCTTCTCTGTCGGAGCTACCCTCGAGCAGTACTTC
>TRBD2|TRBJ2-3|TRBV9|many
CASSVGSGIRDTQYF
TGTGCCAGCAGCGTAGGTAGCGGGATTAGAGATACGCAGTATTTT
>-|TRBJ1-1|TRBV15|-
CATSSPPSYTEAFF
TGTGCCACCAGCAGCCCCCCCTCGTACACTGAAGCTTTCTTT
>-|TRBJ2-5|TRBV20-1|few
CSARVGGEETQYF
TGCAGTGCTAGAGTAGGGGGGGAAGAGACCCAGTACTTC
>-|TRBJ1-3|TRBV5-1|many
CASSEGRAGNTIYF
TGCGCCAGCAGCGAGGGGAGAGCTGGAAACACCATATATTTT